This is a list of T cell receptor beta chains from one sample in a study of cytomegalovirus exposure and HLA in healthy donors. The table came from immunoSEQ multiplex PCR; TCRdb's copy has only in-frame clones and leaves some out. The sample has 45,000 to 55,000 clones; just over 85% are singletons. The material sequenced was PBMCs. All receptors derive from a woman aged 25 to 39 in good health and CMV-seronegative. Both conserved end residues are part of each CDR3. A D gene is named only where the DNA matches it firmly. For some rows the clone size is stated as once, few or many, or as a class when expanded; others skip it.

CDR3aa: CATAGATLGKLFF
CDR3nt: TGTGCCACCGCAGGCGCTACCCTTGGAAAACTGTTTTTT
j_gene: TRBJ1-4
d_gene: .
len: 13
v_gene: TRBV27
abundance: .

CDR3aa: CASSLAGTYEQYF
CDR3nt: TGTGCCAGCAGTTTGGCAGGGACCTACGAGCAGTACTTC
j_gene: TRBJ2-7
d_gene: .
len: 13
v_gene: TRBV28
abundance: .

CDR3aa: CASSRLAENSYNEQFF
CDR3nt: TGTGCCAGCAGTAGACTAGCGGAAAACTCCTACAATGAGCAGTTCTTC
j_gene: TRBJ2-1
d_gene: TRBD2
len: 16
v_gene: TRBV28
abundance: .

CDR3aa: CASNRQGKDYGYTF
CDR3nt: TGTGCCAGCAATAGACAGGGTAAAGACTATGGCTACACCTTC
j_gene: TRBJ1-2
d_gene: TRBD1
len: 14
v_gene: TRBV28
abundance: few

CDR3aa: CASSLVPGQRNTIYF
CDR3nt: TGTGCCAGCAGCTTGGTGCCGGGACAAAGAAACACCATATATTTT
j_gene: TRBJ1-3
d_gene: .
len: 15
v_gene: TRBV7-2
abundance: .

CDR3aa: CATSRGTGLLEGYTF
CDR3nt: TGTGCCACCAGCAGAGGGACAGGGCTCTTGGAAGGCTACACCTTC
j_gene: TRBJ1-2
d_gene: TRBD1
len: 15
v_gene: TRBV15
abundance: .

CDR3aa: CASGGRGVPLSGANVLTF
CDR3nt: TGTGCCAGCGGGGGGAGAGGTGTCCCCCTCTCTGGGGCCAACGTCCTGACTTTC
j_gene: TRBJ2-6
d_gene: .
len: 18
v_gene: TRBV9
abundance: .

CDR3aa: CASSDPGSTEAFF
CDR3nt: TGTGCCAGCAGTGATCCAGGGTCCACTGAAGCTTTCTTT
j_gene: TRBJ1-1
d_gene: .
len: 13
v_gene: TRBV6-6
abundance: .

CDR3aa: CASLKGTANTGELFF
CDR3nt: TGTGCCAGCCTAAAAGGGACAGCGAACACCGGGGAGCTGTTTTTT
j_gene: TRBJ2-2
d_gene: TRBD1
len: 15
v_gene: TRBV6-5
abundance: .

CDR3aa: CASSDSYEQYF
CDR3nt: TGTGCCAGCAGTGACAGCTACGAGCAGTACTTC
j_gene: TRBJ2-7
d_gene: .
len: 11
v_gene: TRBV2
abundance: .

CDR3aa: CASSYETPDVGEKLFF
CDR3nt: TGTGCCAGCAGTTACGAGACTCCCGACGTCGGTGAAAAACTGTTTTTT
j_gene: TRBJ1-4
d_gene: .
len: 16
v_gene: TRBV6-5
abundance: once

CDR3aa: CASSSGVNNNEQFF
CDR3nt: TGTGCCAGCAGCTCCGGGGTGAACAACAATGAGCAGTTCTTC
j_gene: TRBJ2-1
d_gene: .
len: 14
v_gene: TRBV5-4
abundance: .

CDR3aa: CAGQRGSWGRMNTEAFF
CDR3nt: TGTGCCGGGCAACGGGGGTCGTGGGGGAGGATGAACACTGAAGCTTTCTTT
j_gene: TRBJ1-1
d_gene: .
len: 17
v_gene: TRBV30
abundance: .

CDR3aa: CASSDGTDEQYF
CDR3nt: TGTGCCAGCAGTGACGGGACAGACGAGCAGTACTTC
j_gene: TRBJ2-7
d_gene: TRBD1
len: 12
v_gene: TRBV27
abundance: .

CDR3aa: CASSPHAQAAGNTIYF
CDR3nt: TGCGCCAGCAGCCCCCATGCGCAGGCAGCCGGAAACACCATATATTTT
j_gene: TRBJ1-3
d_gene: .
len: 16
v_gene: TRBV4-1
abundance: .

CDR3aa: CASRLAGGPQYF
CDR3nt: TGCGCCAGCAGATTAGCGGGAGGGCCCCAATACTTC
j_gene: TRBJ2-7
d_gene: TRBD2
len: 12
v_gene: TRBV10-1
abundance: .

CDR3aa: CASSLSQPGQGAAFF
CDR3nt: TGCGCCAGCAGCTTATCACAACCGGGACAGGGGGCCGCTTTCTTT
j_gene: TRBJ1-1
d_gene: TRBD1
len: 15
v_gene: TRBV5-1
abundance: .

CDR3aa: CASRMEEPFVELFF
CDR3nt: TGTGCCAGTAGGATGGAGGAGCCCTTCGTGGAGCTGTTTTTT
j_gene: TRBJ2-2
d_gene: .
len: 14
v_gene: TRBV19
abundance: .

CDR3aa: CAWSVGGDNGYTF
CDR3nt: TGTGCCTGGAGTGTGGGAGGGGACAATGGCTACACCTTC
j_gene: TRBJ1-2
d_gene: .
len: 13
v_gene: TRBV30
abundance: .